This T cell receptor (beta chain) was sequenced during a study of T cells in localized non-small cell lung cancer. Libraries were prepared by immunoSEQ multiplex PCR; TCRdb keeps only in-frame clonotypes and omits some of them. This table holds roughly 3,400 clones, roughly 24% found once. This CDR3 is built from 14 residues. The J segment lost 6 bases and the V segment lost 4 bases, leaving 3 bases of the junction unmatched. Germline loops: CDR1 LNHDA, CDR2 SQIVND (reference sequence). This clonotype was obtained from a man aged 40-75 years with stage II squamous cell lung carcinoma. The chain couples TRBV19 to TRBJ1-5; 10 nucleotides agree with TRBD1. The specimen comprised lung tumor tissue, sampled before any cancer treatment. The CDR3 sequence is CASSRDRGSQPQHF. The CDR3, as DNA: TGTGCCAGTAGTAGGGACAGGGGAAGTCAGCCCCAGCATTTT.